One sample yielded the 32 T cell receptor beta chains listed below, sequenced in a study of T-cell memory formation after mild COVID-19. TCRdb passed the 5' RACE reads through MiXCR, listing each CDR3 protein once. The sample gives about 140,000 distinct CDR3 sequences, around 5.8% of which show up once; about 2.1% is in the top ten. Sequencing used PBMCs or a T cell subset sorted from them (not recorded which). The receptor set was obtained from an adult woman who had mild COVID-19 (a few samples of this study predate the infection). Cell type and time point are not known.

This clonotype was seen ten or more times. This chain connects TRBV20-1 to TRBJ1-3; TRBD1 agrees at 9 bases. This CDR3 spans 16 amino acids. V shed 2 bases, J shed 0 bases, and the junction held 5 bases outside the gene matches. CDR1 and CDR2 (germline): DFQATT, SNEGSKA (reference sequence). The CDR3 region has the DNA TGCAGTGCTAGAATACCGGGACAGGGCTCTGGAAACACCATATATTTT. Translated, it gives CSARIPGQGSGNTIYF.

This clonotype was picked up many times. This sequence joins TRBV21-1 and TRBJ2-5; the tabulated D call, TRBD2, remains unverified against the DNA. TRBV21-1 counts as a pseudogene. The CDR3 runs 18 residues. Here the CDR3 DNA reads TGTGCCAGCAGCCTTCGCCGGGTCTCGAGAAGGCGTAAAGAGACCCAGTACTTC. Amino acid sequence: CASSLRRVSRRRKETQYF.

This rearrangement joins TRBV5-4 to TRBJ2-3; 7 nucleotides align to TRBD1. Germline V gene sequence: CDR1 SGHNT, CDR2 YYREEE (reference sequence). V shed 7 bases, J shed 0 bases, and the junction held 8 bases outside the gene matches. This CDR3 has 15 residues. CDR3 sequence (DNA): TGTGCCAGCCGACTCCAGGGGGAGAGCACAGATACGCAGTATTTT. Protein sequence: CASRLQGESTDTQYF.

The chain links TRBV7-9 to TRBJ2-1, with TRBD2 matching over 12 bases. Germline V gene sequence: CDR1 SEHNR, CDR2 FQNEAQ (reference sequence). Losses at the gene ends were 8 bases for V and 10 bases for J; bases not matched to a gene: 18. The CDR3 sequence is 17 residues long. CDR3 sequence reads: CASGPGGASGGAQEQFF. DNA of the CDR3: TGTGCCAGCGGGCCCGGGGGGGCTAGCGGGGGGGCGCAGGAGCAGTTCTTC.

The chain combines TRBV5-4 with TRBJ2-5, with 10 bases matching TRBD1. CDR3 length equals 16 residues. J lost 4 bases, V lost 4 bases, and 10 bases had no gene match. Germline CDR1 SGHNT, CDR2 YYREEE (reference sequence). CDR3 DNA sequence: TGTGCCAGCAGCGGACGGGGACAGGGGCTCGGAGAGACCCAGTACTTC. Translated: CASSGRGQGLGETQYF.

This chain connects TRBV12-3 or TRBV12-4 to TRBJ1-1, with D possibly being TRBD1 (6 bases). V lost 6 bases and J lost 2, with 10 bases in between. This CDR3 has 13 amino acids. The CDR3 nucleotides read TGTGCCAGCAGAGGGGGTAAAAACACTGAAGCTTTCTTT. Residues: CASRGGKNTEAFF.

In its sample, this clonotype was seen a few times. The chain joins TRBV7-9 to TRBJ1-6; a possible D gene is TRBD1 (5 bases). Germline lookup yields CDR1 SEHNR and CDR2 FQNEAQ (reference sequence). Trimming removed 2 bases from V and 5 bases from J, with 13 bases in between. CDR3 length: 16 amino acids. The DNA for the CDR3 is TGTGCCAGCAGCTTACGGTCGGCAGGGAATAATTCACCCCTCCACTTT. This translates into CASSLRSAGNNSPLHF.

The CDR3 spells CSAEGQADAYNEQFF. The CDR3 DNA reads TGCAGTGCCGAGGGGCAAGCGGATGCCTACAATGAGCAGTTCTTC. The chain joins TRBV20-1 to TRBJ2-1; D is perhaps TRBD1 or TRBD2 (5 bases each). The CDR3 consists of 15 residues. Germline loops: CDR1 DFQATT, CDR2 SNEGSKA (reference sequence). V lost 6 bases and J lost 2, with 17 bases in between.

There are a few counts of this clonotype. The chain joins TRBV7-9 to TRBJ2-2; D remains unclear. The CDR3 contains 13 residues. CDR1 SEHNR and CDR2 FQNEAQ come from the germline V gene (reference sequence). Trimming removed 2 bases from V and 6 bases from J, with 7 bases in between. CDR3 nucleotides: TGTGCCAGCAGCTTAAGGGTTCCCGGGGAGCTGTTTTTT. Translating gives CASSLRVPGELFF.

This clonotype was observed a few times. The chain joins TRBV5-1 to TRBJ2-7, with TRBD1 identical over 8 bases. The CDR3 has 15 amino acids. The germline CDR1 and CDR2 sequences are SGHRS and YFSETQ. V lost 0 bases to trimming and J lost 5 bases; unmatched junction nucleotides: 7. The CDR3 DNA follows: TGCGCCAGCAGCTTGGGGAGACAGGGGTTCCACGAGCAGTACTTC. Translation gives CASSLGRQGFHEQYF.

This clonotype has a count of ten or more. The rearrangement links TRBV29-1 to TRBJ1-2; D possibly corresponds to TRBD1 (6 bases). Germline CDR1 and CDR2: SQVTM and ANQGSEA. V gave up 4 bases and J gave up 6 bases, with 18 bases separating them. The CDR3 is 14 amino acids. This CDR3 reads CSVVWGRGVNGYTF. The CDR3, as DNA: TGCAGCGTTGTTTGGGGGAGGGGGGTCAATGGCTACACCTTC. Drawing the rest from reference TRBV29-1 and TRBJ1-2, the complete variable domain is SAVISQKPSRDICQRGTSLTIQCQVDSQVTMMFWYRQQPGQSLTLIATANQGSEATYESGFVIDKFPISRPNLTFSTLTVSNMSPEDSSIYLCSVVWGRGVNGYTFGSGTRLTVV.

There are many counts of this clonotype. This chain links TRBV5-6 with TRBJ2-5; D is uncertain. Trimming shortened V by 2 bases and J by 5 bases, and 13 bases separated the two germline ends. The CDR3 totals 14 residues. Germline V gives CDR1 SGHDT, CDR2 YYEEEE. This CDR3 reads CASSFPGGMETQYF. The CDR3 DNA sequence: TGTGCCAGCAGCTTCCCTGGTGGGATGGAGACCCAGTACTTC.

This clonotype was seen many times. CDR3 amino acids: CASSPTGGFYNEQFF. In DNA, the CDR3 is TGTGCCAGCAGCCCAACCGGAGGGTTCTACAATGAGCAGTTCTTC. The chain has TRBV7-3 and TRBJ2-1; D perhaps matches TRBD2 (6 bases). In germline, CDR1 is SGHTA, CDR2 FQGTGA. The ends were cut back, 5 bases at V and 3 bases at J, with 14 bases in the middle. CDR3 length equals 15 residues.

CDR3 in amino acids: CASSPTGVGGGGYTF. As DNA, the CDR3 is TGTGCCAGCAGTCCCACAGGCGTAGGGGGAGGGGGCTACACCTTC. V gene TRBV27 combines with J gene TRBJ1-2; D is perhaps TRBD1 (6 bases). The CDR3 totals 15 residues. V lost 5 bases, J lost 8 bases, and 21 bases lay in between. Germline CDR1 and CDR2: MNHEY and SMNVEV (reference sequence).

The table lists this clonotype with many counts. The chain recombines TRBV4-1 with TRBJ2-1; D gene ambiguous. The length of the CDR3 is 13 residues. The V and J ends lost 0 bases and 4 bases respectively, with 4 bases between them. Germline V gene data show CDR1 as MGHRA and CDR2 as YSYEKL. CDR3 sequence (DNA): TGCGCCAGCAGCCAAGAGGGATACAATGAGCAGTTCTTC. This translates into CASSQEGYNEQFF.

J is TRBJ2-1 and V is TRBV4-3, with 15 bases lining up with TRBD2. The germline V gene has CDR1 LGHNA and CDR2 YSLEER. This CDR3 contains 17 residues. V was clipped by 4 bases and J by 3 bases; unmatched bases: 4. The CDR3 here is CASSPGLAGGLYNEQFF. In DNA form, the CDR3 reads TGCGCCAGCAGCCCGGGACTAGCGGGGGGTCTCTACAATGAGCAGTTCTTC.

The rearrangement joins TRBV6-2 or TRBV6-3 to TRBJ1-1, with TRBD1 matching 8 bases. Germline CDR1 is MNHEY and CDR2 is SVGEGT. This CDR3 is built from 13 residues. The V gene end was trimmed by 6 bases and the J gene end by 5 bases; junction bases not matched to a gene: 5. CDR3 sequence (DNA): TGTGCCAGCAGCACAGGGGGTCGGACTGAAGCTTTCTTT. Translation gives CASSTGGRTEAFF.

In its sample, this clonotype was seen a few times. The chain employs TRBV7-2 and TRBJ2-3, with D possibly being TRBD1 (6 bases). V dropped 5 bases and J dropped 4 bases, with 13 bases sitting between them. This CDR3 has 14 residues. Germline CDR1 SGHTA, CDR2 FQGNSA. As DNA, the CDR3 is TGTGCCAGCAGCCTCCGGGACAAGGCAGATACGCAGTATTTT. Its translation is CASSLRDKADTQYF. Using reference TRBV7-2 and TRBJ2-3 for the parts outside the CDR3, the full variable domain is GAGVSQSPSNKVTEKGKDVELRCDPISGHTALYWYRQSLGQGLEFLIYFQGNSAPDKSGLPSDRFSAERTGGSVSTLTIQRTQQEDSAVYLCASSLRDKADTQYFGPGTRLTVL.

This clonotype was observed at least ten times. The V call is TRBV7-2, the J call TRBJ2-3; D tentatively fits TRBD1 or TRBD2 (6 bases each). V was pared by 5 bases and J by 4 bases, with 13 bases between. There are 14 residues in the CDR3. Per germline, CDR1 SGHTA and CDR2 FQGNSA. CDR3 bases: TGTGCCAGCAGCCCCCTCGGGGGCGCAGATACGCAGTATTTT. Amino acids: CASSPLGGADTQYF.

The chain combines TRBV5-1 with TRBJ2-1, with D possibly TRBD2 on 6 matching bases. Germline V gives CDR1 SGHRS, CDR2 YFSETQ. The CDR3 has 15 amino acids. V was trimmed by 7 bases and J by 0 bases, leaving 14 bases between them. The CDR3 loop is CASGGPEGSYNEQFF. CDR3 sequence (DNA): TGCGCCAGCGGAGGTCCGGAGGGCTCCTACAATGAGCAGTTCTTC.

J is TRBJ1-1 and V is TRBV24-1; D call uncertain. Trimming cost V 4 bases and J 0 bases, with 5 bases left between them. Germline CDR1 KGHDR, CDR2 SFDVKD. This CDR3 comprises 13 residues. CDR3 in DNA: TGTGCCACCAGTGACGTTTTGAACACTGAAGCTTTCTTT. Protein product: CATSDVLNTEAFF.

This clonotype was recorded at least ten times. The chain recombines TRBV27 with TRBJ2-5; D gene ambiguous. This CDR3 region has 14 residues. Germline V gives CDR1 MNHEY, CDR2 SMNVEV (reference sequence). With 1 base removed from V and 1 base from J, the gap between germline ends came to 7 bases. For the CDR3, the DNA is TGTGCCAGCAGTTTATGGGTCGGCCAAGAGACCCAGTACTTC. It specifies CASSLWVGQETQYF.

This clonotype was seen at least ten times. V and J are TRBV4-1 and TRBJ2-7, with D unclear. The CDR3 is 15 residues long. Trimming removed 0 bases from V and 7 bases from J, with 16 bases in between. Germline CDR1 MGHRA, CDR2 YSYEKL. CDR3 nucleotides: TGCGCCAGCAGCCAAGACGGGTCGGATACGGTTGAGCAGTACTTC. Its protein is CASSQDGSDTVEQYF.

Many counts were recorded for this clonotype. Sequence at one end of the junction differs from germline and may be a read error. This chain joins TRBV10-3 and TRBJ2-1, with 9 positions matching TRBD2. From germline, CDR1 is ENHRY and CDR2 SYGVKD. The length of the CDR3 is 15 residues. CDR3 protein: CATSSPSGMRNEQFF. The CDR3, as DNA: TGTGCCACCAGTTCACCTAGCGGGATGAGGAATGAGCAGTTCTTC.

J is TRBJ2-1 and V is TRBV30, with 11 bases identical to TRBD2. Germline values: CDR1 GTSNPN, CDR2 SVGIG (reference sequence). This CDR3 has 14 residues. Unmatched junction bases numbered 5, after V lost 3 bases and J lost 7 bases. In nucleotides, the CDR3 is TGTGCCTGGAGGGGGACTAGCGGAGAGAATGAGCAGTTCTTC. This codes for CAWRGTSGENEQFF.

The V gene is TRBV5-5, the J gene TRBJ1-1, with 10 bases matching TRBD1. Per the germline V gene, CDR1 is SGHKS and CDR2 is YYEKEE (reference sequence). With V trimmed by 3 bases and J by 2 bases, 4 bases remained unmatched. The CDR3 length is 15 residues. This CDR3 is CASSSRTGGNTEAFF. As DNA, the CDR3 is TGTGCCAGCAGCTCACGGACAGGGGGTAACACTGAAGCTTTCTTT.

This clonotype showed up many times. The chain joins TRBV6-2 or TRBV6-3 to TRBJ2-1; D is perhaps TRBD1 (6 bases). Germline-derived CDR1 and CDR2 are MNHEY and SVGEGT. Trimming removed 6 bases from V and 2 bases from J, with 11 bases in between. The CDR3 covers 14 residues. CDR3 bases: TGTGCCAGCAGGCCAGGGGCCCCCTACAATGAGCAGTTCTTC. It encodes CASRPGAPYNEQFF.

The table lists this clonotype with many counts. The rearrangement joins TRBV20-1 to TRBJ1-1; unclear D gene. Between the trimmed V and J ends, which lost 5 bases and 4 bases, there was a span of 11 bases. The germline CDR1 and CDR2 sequences are DFQATT and SNEGSKA (reference sequence). CDR3 length: 12 amino acids. As DNA, the CDR3 is TGCAGTGCTTTCAGTCTGGGCACTGAAGCTTTCTTT. It specifies CSAFSLGTEAFF.

This clonotype is categorized as medium-sized. This chain links TRBV27 with TRBJ2-7; TRBD1 is a possible D gene (6 bases). This CDR3 contains 16 residues. CDR1 and CDR2 from the germline V gene are MNHEY and SMNVEV (reference sequence). The V end lost 5 bases, the J end lost 11 bases, and 28 bases lay between the germline ends. CDR3 in amino acids: CASSIDPNRAVNSEYF. CDR3 nucleotides: TGTGCCAGCAGTATTGATCCCAACAGGGCGGTGAACTCGGAGTACTTC.

At least ten counts were recorded for this clonotype. The J gene is TRBJ2-7, the V gene TRBV29-1; TRBD1 matches 11 bases. The CDR3 totals 15 residues. V gave up 6 bases and J gave up 2 bases; unmatched junction bases: 9. The germline V gene has CDR1 SQVTM and CDR2 ANQGSEA. The CDR3 DNA follows: TGCAGCGTCACGACCGGGACAGGGGGAGCCTACGAGCAGTACTTC. Translated, it gives CSVTTGTGGAYEQYF.

V gene TRBV12-3 or TRBV12-4 combines with J gene TRBJ1-1; D not certain. This CDR3 has 14 amino acids. V was cut by 2 bases and J by 4 bases, with 11 bases left in between. CDR3 amino acids: CASSLLQRGTEAFF. The CDR3 nucleotides are TGTGCCAGCAGTTTACTTCAGCGGGGCACTGAAGCTTTCTTT.

This clonotype was seen a handful of times. The V gene is TRBV7-9, the J gene TRBJ2-1; D is undetermined. Germline V gene data show CDR1 as SEHNR and CDR2 as FQNEAQ (reference sequence). V was clipped by 1 base and J by 4 bases, with 8 bases between them. The CDR3 has 14 amino acids. In DNA form, the CDR3 reads TGTGCCAGCAGCTTAGATCTATTATACAATGAGCAGTTCTTC. Its translation: CASSLDLLYNEQFF.